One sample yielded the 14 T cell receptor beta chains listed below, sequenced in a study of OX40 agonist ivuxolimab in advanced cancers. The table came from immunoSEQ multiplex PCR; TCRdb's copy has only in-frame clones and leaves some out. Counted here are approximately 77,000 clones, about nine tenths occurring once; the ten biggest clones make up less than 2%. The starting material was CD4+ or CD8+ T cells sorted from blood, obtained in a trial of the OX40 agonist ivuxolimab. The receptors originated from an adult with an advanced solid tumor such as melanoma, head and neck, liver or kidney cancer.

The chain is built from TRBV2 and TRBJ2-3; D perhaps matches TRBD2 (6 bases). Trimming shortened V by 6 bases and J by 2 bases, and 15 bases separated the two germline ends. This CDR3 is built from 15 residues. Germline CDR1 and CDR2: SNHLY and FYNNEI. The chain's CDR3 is CASSPRAGFTDTQYF. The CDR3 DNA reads TGTGCCAGCAGCCCCCGAGCGGGCTTCACAGATACGCAGTATTTT. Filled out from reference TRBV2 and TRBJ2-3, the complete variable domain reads EPEVTQTPSHQVTQMGQEVILRCVPISNHLYFYWYRQILGQKVEFLVSFYNNEISEKSEIFDDQFSVERPDGSNFTLKIRSTKLEDSAMYFCASSPRAGFTDTQYFGPGTRLTVL.

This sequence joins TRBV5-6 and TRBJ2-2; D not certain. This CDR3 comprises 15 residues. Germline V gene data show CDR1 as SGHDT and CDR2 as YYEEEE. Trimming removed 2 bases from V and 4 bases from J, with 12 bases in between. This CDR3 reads CASSFGSDFTGELFF. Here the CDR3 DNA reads TGTGCCAGCAGCTTTGGTTCGGATTTCACCGGGGAGCTGTTTTTT.

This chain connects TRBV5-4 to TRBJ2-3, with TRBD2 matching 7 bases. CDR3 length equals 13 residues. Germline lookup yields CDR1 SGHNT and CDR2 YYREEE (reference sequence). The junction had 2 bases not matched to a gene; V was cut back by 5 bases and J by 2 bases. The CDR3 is CASRGGVTDTQYF. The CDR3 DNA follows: TGTGCCAGCAGGGGGGGGGTCACAGATACGCAGTATTTT.

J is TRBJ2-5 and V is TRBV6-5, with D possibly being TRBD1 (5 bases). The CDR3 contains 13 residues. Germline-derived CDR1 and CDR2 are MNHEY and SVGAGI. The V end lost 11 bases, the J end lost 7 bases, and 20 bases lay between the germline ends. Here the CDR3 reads CASQAQGLGTQYF. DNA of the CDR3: TGTGCCTCACAAGCCCAGGGATTAGGGACCCAGTACTTC.

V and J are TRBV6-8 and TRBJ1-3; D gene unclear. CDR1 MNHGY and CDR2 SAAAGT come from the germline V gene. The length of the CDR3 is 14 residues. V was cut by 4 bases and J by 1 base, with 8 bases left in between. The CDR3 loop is CASSSRTSGNTIYF. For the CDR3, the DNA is TGTGCCAGCAGTTCTCGGACGTCTGGAAACACCATATATTTT.

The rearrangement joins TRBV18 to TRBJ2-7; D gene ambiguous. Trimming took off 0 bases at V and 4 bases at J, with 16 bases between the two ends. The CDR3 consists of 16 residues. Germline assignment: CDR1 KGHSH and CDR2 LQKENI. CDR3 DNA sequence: TGTGCCAGCTCACCACCGGGAACAGAAAATTTTTACGAGCAGTACTTC. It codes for CASSPPGTENFYEQYF.

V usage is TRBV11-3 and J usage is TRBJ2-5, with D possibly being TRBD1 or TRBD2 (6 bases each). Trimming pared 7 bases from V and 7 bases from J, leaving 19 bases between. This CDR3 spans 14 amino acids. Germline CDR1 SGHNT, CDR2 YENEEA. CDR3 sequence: CASTRSGDTWTQYF. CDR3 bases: TGTGCCAGCACACGTTCGGGGGACACGTGGACCCAGTACTTC.

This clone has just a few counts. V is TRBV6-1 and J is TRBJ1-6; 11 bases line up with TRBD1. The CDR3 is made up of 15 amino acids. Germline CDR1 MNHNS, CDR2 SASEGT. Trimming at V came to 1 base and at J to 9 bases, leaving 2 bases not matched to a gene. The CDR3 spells CASSEVGTGGSPLHF. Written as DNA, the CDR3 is TGTGCCAGCAGTGAAGTGGGGACAGGGGGTTCACCCCTCCACTTT.

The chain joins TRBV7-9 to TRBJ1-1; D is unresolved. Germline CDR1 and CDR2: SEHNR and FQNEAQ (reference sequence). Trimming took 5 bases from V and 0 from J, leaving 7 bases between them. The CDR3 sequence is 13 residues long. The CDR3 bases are TGTGCCAGCAGCCCTACCGTGAACACTGAAGCTTTCTTT. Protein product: CASSPTVNTEAFF.

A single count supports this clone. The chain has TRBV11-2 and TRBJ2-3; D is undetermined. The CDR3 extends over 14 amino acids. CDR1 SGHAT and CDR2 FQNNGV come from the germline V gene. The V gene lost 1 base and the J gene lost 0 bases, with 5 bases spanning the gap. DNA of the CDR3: TGTGCCAGCAGCTTAGCACCTAGCACAGATACGCAGTATTTT. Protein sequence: CASSLAPSTDTQYF. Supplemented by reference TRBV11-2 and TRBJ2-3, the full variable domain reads EAGVAQSPRYKIIEKRQSVAFWCNPISGHATLYWYQQILGQGPKLLIQFQNNGVVDDSQLPKDRFSAERLKGVDSTLKIQPAKLEDSAVYLCASSLAPSTDTQYFGPGTRLTVL.

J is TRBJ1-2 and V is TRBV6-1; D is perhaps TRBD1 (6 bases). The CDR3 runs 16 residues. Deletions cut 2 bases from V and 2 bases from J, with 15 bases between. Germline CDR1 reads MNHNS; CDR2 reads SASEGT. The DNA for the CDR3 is TGTGCCAGCAGTGAACGGACAGCAGAAGTCAACTATGGCTACACCTTC. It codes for CASSERTAEVNYGYTF.

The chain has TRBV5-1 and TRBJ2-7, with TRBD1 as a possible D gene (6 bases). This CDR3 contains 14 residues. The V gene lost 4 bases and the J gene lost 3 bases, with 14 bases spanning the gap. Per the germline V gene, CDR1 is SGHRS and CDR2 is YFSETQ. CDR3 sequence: CASSPTGADYEQYF. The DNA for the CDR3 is TGCGCCAGCAGCCCGACAGGAGCAGACTACGAGCAGTACTTC.

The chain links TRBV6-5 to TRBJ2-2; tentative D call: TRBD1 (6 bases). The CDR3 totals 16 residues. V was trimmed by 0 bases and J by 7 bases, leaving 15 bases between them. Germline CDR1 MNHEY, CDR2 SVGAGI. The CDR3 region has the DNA TGTGCCAGCAGTTACTCAACAGGGTTAGCAGGCGGGGAGCTGTTTTTT. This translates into CASSYSTGLAGGELFF.

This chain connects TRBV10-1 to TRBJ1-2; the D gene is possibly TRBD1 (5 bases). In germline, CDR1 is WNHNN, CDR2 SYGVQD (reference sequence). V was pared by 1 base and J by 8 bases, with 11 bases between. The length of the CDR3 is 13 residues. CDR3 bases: TGCGCCAGCAGTGAGTTCCAGGGAGGAGGCTACACCTTC. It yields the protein CASSEFQGGGYTF.